This TCR beta chain was recorded in a study of T-cell memory formation after mild COVID-19. For the study at large: The TCR clusters were mostly specific to one donor. Overall study findings and caveats: The authors did not confirm SARS-CoV-2 specificity of second-wave clones peaking day 37. Later expanders leaned toward CD4+, whereas clones contracting from day 15 to 85 were balanced CD4/CD8.

TCRalpha and TCRbeta libraries used 5'RACE with constant-segment primers and UMIs. TCRdb called the 5' RACE reads again in MiXCR, with one record for every CDR3 protein. The table has fewer than 200,000 distinct CDR3 sequences, under 15% seen once. Germline V gene sequence: CDR1 LGHNA, CDR2 YNFKEQ. Trimming took off 0 bases at V and 4 bases at J, with 14 bases between the two ends. The CDR3 consists of 16 residues. This clonotype was picked up many times. What it binds is unknown. The rearrangement joins TRBV4-2 to TRBJ2-3, with TRBD1 as a possible D gene (6 bases). Sequenced sample: PBMCs or a T cell subset sorted from them (not recorded which). The TCR was taken from a man aged 18 to 29 who had mild COVID-19 (a few samples of this study predate the infection). Cell type and time point are not known. The CDR3, as DNA: TGTGCCAGCAGCCAAGACGGGGCCTCAGGGGCAGATACGCAGTATTTT. Residues: CASSQDGASGADTQYF.